The TCR beta chain described here comes from a study of blood T cell repertoires in COVID-19. For the study at large: The analysed material was cDNA or gDNA that came from T cells, B-cell-depleted T cells, or PBMCs.

Participants spanned ages about 18 to 90 years and resided in about 24 US areas. Participants reported their clinical history, and cohort assignment relied on those reports. Between the trimmed V and J ends, which lost 9 bases and 4 bases, there was a span of 11 bases. There are 12 residues in the CDR3. Germline V gene data show CDR1 as SGHDN and CDR2 as FVKESK. Authors' data handling: Researchers report that nucleated cell counts were estimated from reference gene primer amplification. Produced via immunoSEQ multiplex PCR; TCRdb's table is partial and in-frame only. V and J calls and clone size are as listed in that table; D and trimming were resolved from the DNA. The sample gives approximately 180,000 clones, 85% to 90% of which show up once; approximately 2.3% is in the top ten.

The V gene is TRBV14, the J gene TRBJ2-3; D unresolved. What was sequenced was PBMCs or T cells enriched from blood (not recorded which). This sequence was found in a woman in her forties with acute COVID-19. The chain's CDR3 is CASPVVPDTQYF. The CDR3 DNA follows: TGTGCCAGTCCAGTCGTCCCAGATACGCAGTATTTT.